These T cell receptor beta chains were read from a single sample in a study of T-cell memory formation after mild COVID-19. TCRdb fed the 5' RACE reads into MiXCR, producing one record per CDR3 protein. Among under 300,000 distinct CDR3 sequences listed, about a sixth were seen once. Sequencing input: PBMCs or a T cell subset sorted from them (not recorded which). The receptors stem from a man younger than 35 who had mild COVID-19 (a few samples of this study predate the infection). Cell type and time point are not known. Both conserved end residues are part of each CDR3. Each record gives: V gene, D gene, clone size, J gene, CDR3 protein, CDR3 DNA. A D gene is named only where the DNA matches it firmly. Expanded clones get a size class; other rows say once, few or many, or leave the size out.

v_call: TRBV24-1; d_call: TRBD1; clone_size: -; j_call: TRBJ2-3; cdr3_aa: CATSDLWDDRDRGQRDTQYF; cdr3_nt: TGTGCCACCAGTGATTTGTGGGATGACCGGGACAGGGGGCAACGAGATACGCAGTATTTT
v_call: TRBV20-1; d_call: -; clone_size: -; j_call: TRBJ1-3; cdr3_aa: CSASDSQSSGNTIYF; cdr3_nt: TGCAGTGCTAGTGACAGTCAATCCTCTGGAAACACCATATATTTT
v_call: TRBV6-2/TRBV6-3; d_call: -; clone_size: -; j_call: TRBJ1-4; cdr3_aa: CAIRTATNEKLFF; cdr3_nt: TGTGCCATCCGGACAGCAACTAATGAAAAACTGTTTTTT
v_call: TRBV7-9; d_call: -; clone_size: few; j_call: TRBJ1-2; cdr3_aa: CASSLDGTGGYTF; cdr3_nt: TGTGCCAGCAGCTTAGACGGAACCGGGGGCTACACCTTC
v_call: TRBV3-1; d_call: -; clone_size: -; j_call: TRBJ2-3; cdr3_aa: CASSRYGEEDTQYF; cdr3_nt: TGTGCCAGCAGCCGCTACGGGGAAGAAGATACGCAGTATTTT
v_call: TRBV11-2; d_call: -; clone_size: few; j_call: TRBJ2-7; cdr3_aa: CASSILQVPYEQYF; cdr3_nt: TGTGCCAGCAGCATATTACAGGTACCCTACGAGCAGTACTTC
v_call: TRBV7-9; d_call: -; clone_size: few; j_call: TRBJ2-3; cdr3_aa: CASLEGDGITDTQYF; cdr3_nt: TGTGCCAGTCTCGAGGGAGACGGAATCACAGATACGCAGTATTTT
v_call: TRBV20-1; d_call: TRBD1; clone_size: -; j_call: TRBJ1-2; cdr3_aa: CSARERTGRGYGYTF; cdr3_nt: TGCAGTGCTCGGGAGCGGACAGGTAGAGGGTATGGCTACACCTTC
v_call: TRBV29-1; d_call: -; clone_size: few; j_call: TRBJ2-5; cdr3_aa: CSVVRETQYF; cdr3_nt: TGCAGCGTTGTCCGGGAGACCCAGTACTTC
v_call: TRBV3-1; d_call: TRBD2; clone_size: -; j_call: TRBJ2-5; cdr3_aa: CASRSGVRETQYF; cdr3_nt: TGTGCCAGCAGGAGCGGGGTCAGGGAGACCCAGTACTTC
v_call: TRBV7-3; d_call: -; clone_size: few; j_call: TRBJ1-1; cdr3_aa: CASSLEGRNWDTEAFF; cdr3_nt: TGTGCCAGCAGCTTAGAAGGACGTAACTGGGACACTGAAGCTTTCTTT
v_call: TRBV5-1; d_call: -; clone_size: few; j_call: TRBJ2-3; cdr3_aa: CASSVDGTSTDTQYF; cdr3_nt: TGCGCCAGCAGCGTGGACGGAACTAGCACAGATACGCAGTATTTT
v_call: TRBV9; d_call: -; clone_size: few; j_call: TRBJ2-5; cdr3_aa: CASGGGGVRETQYF; cdr3_nt: TGTGCCAGCGGGGGTGGAGGGGTCAGAGAGACCCAGTACTTC
v_call: TRBV27; d_call: -; clone_size: -; j_call: TRBJ2-5; cdr3_aa: CASSNSRQETQYF; cdr3_nt: TGTGCCAGCAGCAACTCTCGCCAAGAGACCCAGTACTTC